This T cell receptor beta chain was documented in a study of blood T cell repertoires in COVID-19. For the study at large: Italy, Spain and the United States were the sources of the convalescent and acute COVID-19 samples. The cDNA or gDNA used as material had been derived from T cells, B-cell-depleted T cells, or PBMCs.

Of note for this clone: The sample has other DNA sequences that encode this CDR3 too.

Authors' data handling: Estimation of nucleated cell counts was performed using reference gene primer amplification. Assay used: immunoSEQ multiplex PCR; TCRdb lists only in-frame clones, some missing. V and J calls and clone size are given by that table; D and trimming were obtained from the DNA. The data hold hundreds of thousands of clones, with around 88% observed a single time. The sample taken for sequencing was peripheral blood. The sequence derives from a woman under 40 who had recovered from COVID-19.

CDR3 sequence reads: CASSDRSTDTQYF. In DNA, the CDR3 is TGTGCCAGTAGCGACAGGAGCACAGATACGCAGTATTTT. The rearrangement links TRBV19 to TRBJ2-3, with a weak D call TRBD1 (6 bases). Per germline, CDR1 LNHDA and CDR2 SQIVND (reference sequence). V was pared by 6 bases and J by 0 bases, with 7 bases between. CDR3 size: 13 residues.